The entry below describes one TCR beta chain. This entry is derived from a study of blood T cell repertoires in COVID-19. About the research overall: From the United States, Italy and Spain came samples of acute and convalescent COVID-19. PBMCs, B-cell-depleted T cells, or T cells provided the cDNA or gDNA that made up the material.

The CDR3 covers 15 residues. Germline V gene sequence: CDR1 LGHNA, CDR2 YNFKEQ. After removal of 1 base from V and 6 bases from J, the junction contained 2 bases not matched to a gene. Source study methods: Estimation of nucleated cell counts relied on the amplification of reference gene primers. Clones were sequenced by immunoSEQ multiplex PCR, and TCRdb holds only the in-frame ones, with some missing. V and J calls and clone size are as listed in that table; D and trimming were resolved from the DNA. The sample yields around 250,000 clones, more than 70% seen once. The source is a man older than 75 with acute or convalescent COVID-19. The chain employs TRBV4-2 and TRBJ1-5; 11 positions match TRBD1. Sequencing input: peripheral blood. CDR3 DNA: TGTGCCAGCAGCCAAGGGACAGGGGGCTTTCAGCCCCAGCATTTT. This translates into CASSQGTGGFQPQHF.